Below, 10 T cell receptor beta chains from the same sample are listed, as sequenced in a study of cytomegalovirus exposure and HLA in healthy donors (dated 2017 in TCRdb). Libraries came from the immunoSEQ multiplex PCR assay. The multiplex PCR relied on a mix of 60 forward primers for TCR Vbeta segments and 13 reverse primers for TCR Jbeta segments. TCRdb mirrors the immuneACCESS table, restricted to in-frame sequences. Some clones are absent from its copies; in checked studies, under half trace to an unresolved V gene, and the reason for the others is unknown. The table for this sample lists some 150,000 clones; approximately 81% of them were counted only once. Jointly, the top ten make up about 2.5% of the sample. The sequenced sample consisted of PBMCs. The receptors come from a woman in her fifties or sixties in good health and CMV-seronegative.

The chain has TRBV9 and TRBJ2-1; TRBD2 is a possible D gene (5 bases). The length of the CDR3 is 14 residues. CDR1 and CDR2 from the germline V gene are SGDLS and YYNGEE. V was shortened by 0 bases and J by 6 bases, with 10 bases between the two germline ends. The CDR3 DNA reads as TGTGCCAGCAGCGTAGGTAGCCGGGGCAATGAGCAGTTCTTC. It is translated as CASSVGSRGNEQFF. The variable domain in full, with the rest retrieved from reference TRBV9 and TRBJ2-1, is DSGVTQTPKHLITATGQRVTLRCSPRSGDLSVYWYQQSLDQGLQFLIQYYNGEERAKGNILERFSAQQFPDLHSELNLSSLELGDSALYFCASSVGSRGNEQFFGPGTRLTVL.

This clone occurred a few times. The rearrangement joins TRBV6-1 to TRBJ2-2, with no clear D. Germline CDR1 reads MNHNS; CDR2 reads SASEGT. V lost 3 bases, J lost 10 bases, and 9 bases lay in between. The CDR3 runs to 12 residues. The CDR3 nucleotides read TGTGCCAGCAGTGATAAGCCGTCGGAGCTGTTTTTT. Translated, it gives CASSDKPSELFF.

The chain employs TRBV7-2 and TRBJ1-1; 8 bases line up with TRBD1. V lost 1 base and J lost 7; bases outside the gene matches: 2. Germline CDR1 and CDR2: SGHTA and FQGNSA. The CDR3 is made up of 13 amino acids. CDR3 coding DNA: TGTGCCAGCAGCTTAGGGACAGGGATTGAAGCTTTCTTT. It encodes CASSLGTGIEAFF.

The V call is TRBV4-1, the J call TRBJ2-3, with TRBD2 identical over 9 bases. V was pared by 3 bases and J by 0 bases, with 4 bases of the junction left unmatched. Germline CDR1 MGHRA, CDR2 YSYEKL. The CDR3 has 16 residues. DNA of the CDR3: TGCGCCAGCAGCCAGGGGACTAGCTATAGCACAGATACGCAGTATTTT. Its protein is CASSQGTSYSTDTQYF.

The gene calls are TRBV27 and TRBJ1-2; 7 bases line up with TRBD1. The trim removed 2 bases at V and 4 bases at J, leaving 7 bases unmatched. The CDR3 spans 15 residues. The germline V gene encodes CDR1 MNHEY and CDR2 SMNVEV (reference sequence). The chain's CDR3 is CASSLATGSVYGYTF. The CDR3 nucleotides are TGTGCCAGCAGTTTAGCGACAGGGTCGGTCTATGGCTACACCTTC.

This clone was seen a few times. The V call is TRBV11-2, the J call TRBJ2-7; TRBD1 aligns across 9 bases. V lost 4 bases and J lost 0; bases outside the gene matches: 10. The CDR3 totals 17 residues. The germline V gene has CDR1 SGHAT and CDR2 FQNNGV. The CDR3 loop reads CASSSHWDRDNSYEQYF. CDR3 nucleotide sequence: TGTGCCAGCAGCTCTCATTGGGACAGGGACAACTCCTACGAGCAGTACTTC.

The genes are TRBV7-3 and TRBJ2-6; 7 bases are a match to TRBD2. V shed 5 bases and J 2 bases; nucleotides not matched to a gene: 3. Germline lookup yields CDR1 SGHTA and CDR2 FQGTGA. This CDR3 comprises 15 residues. The CDR3 protein is CASSMGGAGANVLTF. The CDR3 DNA sequence: TGTGCCAGCAGCATGGGGGGGGCTGGGGCCAACGTCCTGACTTTC.

This rearrangement joins TRBV6-5 to TRBJ1-1, with TRBD1 as a possible D gene (6 bases). Trimming shortened V by 6 bases and J by 3 bases, and 14 bases separated the two germline ends. The CDR3 consists of 14 residues. Germline CDR1 and CDR2: MNHEY and SVGAGI. CDR3 protein: CASRRPPGDTEAFF. The CDR3 DNA reads TGTGCCAGCAGGCGCCCTCCAGGGGACACTGAAGCTTTCTTT.

The rearrangement joins TRBV7-2 to TRBJ2-5; 11 nucleotides match TRBD1. CDR3 length: 14 amino acids. The V segment lost 3 bases and the J segment 6 bases; nucleotides outside the gene matches: 3. Germline lookup yields CDR1 SGHTA and CDR2 FQGNSA. The chain's CDR3 is CASSLGTGGKTQYF. In DNA, the CDR3 is TGTGCCAGCAGCTTGGGGACAGGGGGAAAGACCCAGTACTTC.

CDR3 DNA sequence: TGTGCCAGCAGCTCCCGACAGGGGAAGGGGACCGGGGAGCTGTTTTTT. This encodes CASSSRQGKGTGELFF. The rearrangement links TRBV7-8 to TRBJ2-2, with TRBD1 identical over 8 bases. Per the germline V gene, CDR1 is SGHVS and CDR2 is FQNEAQ. The CDR3 covers 16 residues. Germline trimming cut 4 bases from V and 5 bases from J; bases unmatched to any gene: 9.